The clone carrying this T cell receptor beta chain appeared once. V dropped 1 base and J dropped 6 bases, with 20 bases sitting between them. Germline V gives CDR1 SGHTS, CDR2 YDEGEE. The CDR3 extends over 17 amino acids. The data stem from a study of blood T cell repertoires in COVID-19. Background on the study: The samples span acute and convalescent COVID-19 from the United States, Italy and Spain.

Those who participated ranged in age from roughly 18 to 100 years and resided in 20 to 25 US areas. Clinical histories supplied by participants themselves formed the basis of cohort assignment. In the original analysis: Estimation of nucleated cell counts was performed using reference gene primer amplification. Sequencing used immunoSEQ multiplex PCR; TCRdb keeps in-frame clones, though not all of them. V, J and clone size are those of that table, while D and trimming were read from the DNA. Found here are 250,000 to 300,000 clones, approximately 90% of them singletons; the top ten hold 2.3%. Sequencing was performed on PBMCs or T cells enriched from blood (not recorded which). The TCR was taken from a woman aged 35 to 49 with acute COVID-19. The chain recombines TRBV5-8 with TRBJ1-5; D possibly corresponds to TRBD1 (6 bases). The CDR3 DNA follows: TGTGCCAGCAGCTTGAGGGGAACAGGGTATCGTTCTCAGCCCCAGCATTTT. It encodes CASSLRGTGYRSQPQHF.